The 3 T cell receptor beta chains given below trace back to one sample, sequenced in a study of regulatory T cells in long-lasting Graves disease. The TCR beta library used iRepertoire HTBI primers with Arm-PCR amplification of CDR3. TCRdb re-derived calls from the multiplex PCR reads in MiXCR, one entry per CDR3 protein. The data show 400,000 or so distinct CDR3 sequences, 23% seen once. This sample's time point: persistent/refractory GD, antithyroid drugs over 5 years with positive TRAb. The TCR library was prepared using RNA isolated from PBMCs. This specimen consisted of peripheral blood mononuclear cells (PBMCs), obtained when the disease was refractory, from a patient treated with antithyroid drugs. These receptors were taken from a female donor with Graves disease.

The CDR3 nucleotides read TGTGCCAGCAGTGACCGGACTAGCGGGAGATACGAGCAGTACTTC. Amino acids: CASSDRTSGRYEQYF. The chain is built from TRBV2 and TRBJ2-7, with TRBD2 identical over 13 bases. The CDR3 totals 15 residues. The ends lost 3 bases at V and 4 bases at J; junction bases unmatched: 3. CDR1 SNHLY and CDR2 FYNNEI come from the germline V gene.

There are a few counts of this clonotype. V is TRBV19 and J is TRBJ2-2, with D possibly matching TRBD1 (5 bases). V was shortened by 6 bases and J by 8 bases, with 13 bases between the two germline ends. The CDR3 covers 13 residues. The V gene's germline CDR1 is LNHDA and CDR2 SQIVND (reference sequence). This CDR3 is CASSTLSGGELFF. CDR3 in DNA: TGTGCCAGTAGCACCCTTTCAGGGGGGGAGCTGTTTTTT.

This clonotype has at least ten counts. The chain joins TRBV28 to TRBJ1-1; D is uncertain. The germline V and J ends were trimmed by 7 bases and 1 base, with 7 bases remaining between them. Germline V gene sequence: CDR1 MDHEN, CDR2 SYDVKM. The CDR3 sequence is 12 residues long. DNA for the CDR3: TGTGCCAGCAAACCTACGAACACTGAAGCTTTCTTT. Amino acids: CASKPTNTEAFF. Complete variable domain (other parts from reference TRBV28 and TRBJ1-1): DVKVTQSSRYLVKRTGEKVFLECVQDMDHENMFWYRQDPGLGLRLIYFSYDVKMKEKGDIPEGYSVSREKKERFSLILESASTNQTSMYLCASKPTNTEAFFGQGTRLTVV.